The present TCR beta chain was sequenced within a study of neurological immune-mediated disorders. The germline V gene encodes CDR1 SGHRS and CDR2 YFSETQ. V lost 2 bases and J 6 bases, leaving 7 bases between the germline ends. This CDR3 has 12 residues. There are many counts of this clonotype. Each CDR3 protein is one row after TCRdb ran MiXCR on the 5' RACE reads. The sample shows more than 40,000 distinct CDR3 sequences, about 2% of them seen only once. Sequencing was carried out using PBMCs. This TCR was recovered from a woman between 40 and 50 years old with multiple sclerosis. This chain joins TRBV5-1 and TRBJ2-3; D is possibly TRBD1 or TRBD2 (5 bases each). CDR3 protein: CASSFGTDTQYF. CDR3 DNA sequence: TGCGCCAGCAGCTTCGGGACGGATACGCAGTATTTT.